This entry features one T cell receptor (beta chain) sequence. This specimen belongs to a study of blood T cell repertoires in COVID-19. Trimming removed 0 bases at V and 0 bases at J, with 16 bases between. The V gene's germline CDR1 is SGDLS and CDR2 YYNGEE. This CDR3 has 18 residues. This table comes from immunoSEQ multiplex PCR, and its TCRdb copy is limited to in-frame clones, with some not included. The data contain roughly 60,000 clones, around four fifths of them singletons. The origin of this receptor is a man older than 75 with acute or convalescent COVID-19. The sample comprised peripheral blood. The rearrangement uses TRBV9 and TRBJ1-3; a weak D match, TRBD1 (5 bases). The CDR3 bases are TGTGCCAGCAGCGTAGAAGATCTAGGGGATCACTCTGGAAACACCATATATTTT. Translating it yields CASSVEDLGDHSGNTIYF.